This T cell receptor (beta chain) was recorded in a study of shared clonotypes between healthy human individuals. Looked up from germline, CDR1 is LNHDA and CDR2 is SQIVND (reference sequence). This CDR3 contains 16 residues. V lost 3 bases to trimming and J lost 12 bases, with 21 bases between them. This clone has only one observation. Deep-level assay runs were performed. It was on ten immunoSEQ deep assay plates that unsorted PBMC DNA was sequenced. Assay: immunoSEQ multiplex PCR; the TCRdb copy retains only in-frame clones and omits some. This sample has 450,000 to 600,000 clones; approximately 79% occur once, and the top ten carry around 13%.

The sample was PBMCs. V gene TRBV19 combines with J gene TRBJ2-6; the D gene is possibly TRBD2 (6 bases). This TCR derives from a woman aged 40 to 50 in good health. Some clones in this sample may be carry-over from other donors' samples. CDR3 sequence (DNA): TGTGCCAGTAGTATGGCCTCCGGGACTCAGCCCCGCGTCCTGACTTTC. It translates to CASSMASGTQPRVLTF. The entire variable domain, with the rest obtained from reference TRBV19 and TRBJ2-6, is as follows: DGGITQSPKYLFRKEGQNVTLSCEQNLNHDAMYWYRQDPGQGLRLIYYSQIVNDFQKGDIAEGYSVSREKKESFPLTVTSAQKNPTAFYLCASSMASGTQPRVLTFGAGSRLTVL.